Shown below are 18 T cell receptor beta chains from a single sample sequenced in a study of OX40 agonist ivuxolimab in advanced cancers. Clones were read by immunoSEQ multiplex PCR, and TCRdb kept only the in-frame ones, dropping some. The sample carries 55,000 to 70,000 clones, more than 85% recorded once. This sample comprised CD4+ or CD8+ T cells sorted from blood, obtained in a trial of the OX40 agonist ivuxolimab. These receptors all come from an adult with an advanced solid tumor such as melanoma, head and neck, liver or kidney cancer.

The V gene is TRBV21-1, the J gene TRBJ2-7; TRBD2 was called by the table and not checked on the DNA. TRBV21-1 is noted as a pseudogene. CDR3 length: 12 amino acids. The CDR3 DNA reads TGTGCCAGCAGCAAAGTATACTACGAGCAGTACTTC. It specifies CASSKVYYEQYF.

Sample share makes this clone medium-sized. Other DNA sequences from this sample encode an identical CDR3 as well. This chain links TRBV6-6 with TRBJ2-3; D remains ambiguous. CDR3 length equals 14 residues. Looked up from germline, CDR1 is MNHNY and CDR2 is SVGAGI (reference sequence). The germline V and J ends were trimmed by 6 bases and 0 bases, with 10 bases remaining between them. In nucleotides, the CDR3 is TGTGCCAGCAGCCCCGACACTAGCACAGATACGCAGTATTTT. It is translated as CASSPDTSTDTQYF.

The count of this clone is one. A much larger clone sits a single nucleotide away, making a read error possible. The rearrangement uses TRBV6-1 and TRBJ2-5; TRBD2 aligns across 14 bases. Germline CDR1 reads MNHNS; CDR2 reads SASEGT. The CDR3 runs to 15 residues. The V segment lost 4 bases and the J segment 2 bases; nucleotides outside the gene matches: 0. The CDR3 DNA follows: TGTGCCAGCAGTGGACTAGCGGGGGGGCAAGAGACCCAGTACTTC. Translated, it gives CASSGLAGGQETQYF.

This clone appeared a single time. This rearrangement joins TRBV30 to TRBJ1-1; TRBD1 aligns across 8 bases. Germline V gene sequence: CDR1 GTSNPN, CDR2 SVGIG (reference sequence). J was trimmed by 5 bases and V by 3 bases; bases with no gene match: 8. The CDR3 extends over 14 amino acids. The CDR3 here is CAWSDTGGGTEAFF. The CDR3 nucleotides are TGTGCCTGGAGCGATACAGGGGGGGGTACTGAAGCTTTCTTT.

The gene calls are TRBV25-1 and TRBJ2-7, with 7 bases matching TRBD2. With 3 bases clipped from V and 2 bases from J, the junction kept 1 base outside the gene matches. Germline-derived CDR1 and CDR2 are MGHDK and SYGVNS. CDR3 length: 13 amino acids. This CDR3 reads CASSEGGAYEQYF. The DNA for the CDR3 is TGTGCCAGCAGTGAGGGGGGGGCCTACGAGCAGTACTTC.

This clone appeared a single time. V gene TRBV25-1 combines with J gene TRBJ2-6; no firm D call. The CDR3 spans 17 residues. Germline V gives CDR1 MGHDK, CDR2 SYGVNS. Between the trimmed V and J ends, which lost 1 base and 0 bases, there was a span of 10 bases. CDR3 residues: CASSELTLSSGANVLTF. The DNA for the CDR3 is TGTGCCAGCAGTGAATTGACACTGTCCTCTGGGGCCAACGTCCTGACTTTC.

The V and J genes are TRBV7-9 and TRBJ2-7, with a possible D match to TRBD1 (5 bases). The ends were cut back, 10 bases at V and 2 bases at J, with 18 bases in the middle. This CDR3 contains 14 residues. Germline CDR1 reads SEHNR; CDR2 reads FQNEAQ (reference sequence). Here the CDR3 DNA reads TGTGCCAACCCACCCCCTGGGGCGGCCTACGAGCAGTACTTC. It specifies CANPPPGAAYEQYF.

The CDR3 bases are TGTGCCAGCAGCCCCGGAAGAGGGGGAACCTACGAGCAGTACTTC. It encodes CASSPGRGGTYEQYF. The genes are TRBV14 and TRBJ2-7; D may be TRBD1 (6 bases). The CDR3 extends over 15 amino acids. The V and J ends lost 4 bases and 2 bases respectively, with 15 bases between them. Germline CDR1 SGHDN, CDR2 FVKESK. The full variable domain, completed using reference TRBV14 and TRBJ2-7, is EAGVTQFPSHSVIEKGQTVTLRCDPISGHDNLYWYRRVMGKEIKFLLHFVKESKQDESGMPNNRFLAERTGGTYSTLKVQPAELEDSGVYFCASSPGRGGTYEQYFGPGTRLTVT.

The V call is TRBV7-9, the J call TRBJ2-2; no clear D. This CDR3 has 14 residues. Trimming cost V 0 bases and J 2 bases, with 4 bases left between them. In germline, CDR1 is SEHNR, CDR2 FQNEAQ (reference sequence). The CDR3 DNA follows: TGTGCCAGCAGCTTAGCCCCCAACACCGGGGAGCTGTTTTTT. It specifies CASSLAPNTGELFF.

The J gene is TRBJ2-7, the V gene TRBV18; 8 bases map to TRBD1. CDR1 and CDR2 (germline): KGHSH, LQKENI. V lost 3 bases to trimming and J lost 2 bases; unmatched junction nucleotides: 3. The CDR3 extends over 14 amino acids. CDR3 region: CASSPDRDAYEQYF. CDR3 bases: TGTGCCAGCTCACCGGACAGGGACGCCTACGAGCAGTACTTC.

The chain is built from TRBV19 and TRBJ1-1, with D tentatively TRBD1 (5 bases). Germline V lookup: CDR1 LNHDA, CDR2 SQIVND (reference sequence). The CDR3 consists of 14 residues. Trimming removed 1 base at V and 1 base at J, with 7 bases between. The CDR3 is CASSIGGENTEAFF. CDR3 DNA sequence: TGTGCCAGTAGTATAGGAGGGGAGAACACTGAAGCTTTCTTT.

The chain is built from TRBV12-5 and TRBJ1-5, with D uncertain. Germline V gene lookup returns CDR1 LGHNT and CDR2 FRNRAP. The length of the CDR3 is 14 residues. With 5 bases removed from V and 6 bases from J, the gap between germline ends came to 14 bases. The CDR3 sequence is CASGPVAGGQPQHF. The CDR3 DNA sequence: TGTGCTAGTGGTCCGGTAGCAGGAGGTCAGCCCCAGCATTTT.

The rearrangement links TRBV7-9 to TRBJ1-1, with D tentatively TRBD1 (5 bases). V dropped 11 bases and J dropped 1 base, with 8 bases sitting between them. The CDR3 is 11 amino acids. The germline V gene has CDR1 SEHNR and CDR2 FQNEAQ (reference sequence). CDR3 sequence (DNA): TGTGCCGGACACAAGAACACTGAAGCTTTCTTT. Residues: CAGHKNTEAFF.

The chain employs TRBV30 and TRBJ1-1; D is perhaps TRBD1 (6 bases). The CDR3 spans 15 residues. The V end lost 3 bases, the J end lost 3 bases, and 17 bases lay between the germline ends. From germline, CDR1 is GTSNPN and CDR2 SVGIG (reference sequence). The CDR3 nucleotides read TGTGCCTGGAGATTTACAGGGAAGGGGGACACTGAAGCTTTCTTT. Translated, it gives CAWRFTGKGDTEAFF.

This rearrangement joins TRBV9 to TRBJ1-2; D gene uncertain. This CDR3 contains 19 residues. Germline-derived CDR1 and CDR2 are SGDLS and YYNGEE. The V end lost 2 bases, the J end lost 4 bases, and 27 bases lay between the germline ends. In DNA, the CDR3 is TGTGCCAGCAGCGTGGCGGAGCCGGGATTTCTAGGAGATTCCTATGGCTACACCTTC. This translates into CASSVAEPGFLGDSYGYTF.

The chain employs TRBV29-1 and TRBJ1-2; no firm D call. CDR3 length: 12 residues. The germline V and J ends were trimmed by 0 bases and 2 bases, with 4 bases remaining between them. Germline loops: CDR1 SQVTM, CDR2 ANQGSEA. The CDR3 loop reads CSVEEGNYGYTF. The CDR3 DNA reads TGCAGCGTTGAAGAGGGAAACTATGGCTACACCTTC.

This rearrangement joins TRBV12-5 to TRBJ1-1; the D is unclear. The germline CDR1 and CDR2 sequences are LGHNT and FRNRAP. The germline V and J ends were trimmed by 5 bases and 6 bases, with 4 bases remaining between them. The CDR3 runs 10 residues. The CDR3 nucleotides are TGTGCTAGTGGTGTCCCTGAAGCTTTCTTT. As protein: CASGVPEAFF.

On this clone: Since the CDR3 does not end with the conserved phenylalanine or tryptophan, this likely comes from a read error. No DNA is shown, since the ends of the CDR3 on it are uncertain; the CDR3 is the one TCRdb lists. The V and J genes are TRBV13 and TRBJ1-3. The germline V gene encodes CDR1 PRHDT and CDR2 FYEKMQ (reference sequence). The CDR3 is 12 amino acids long, termini counted. The chain's CDR3 is CASSTLGGHPFL.